This T cell receptor beta chain was identified in a study of shared T cell receptors in the human thymus. The CDR3 contains 11 residues. V lost 6 bases and J 2 bases, leaving 5 bases between the germline ends. CDR1 and CDR2 from the germline V gene are SNHLY and FYNNEI. TCRdb keeps only in-frame clones here, not all; method: immunoSEQ multiplex PCR. The sample holds 650,000 to 950,000 clones, around 85% seen once. The same specimen was also included in a second study, on human thymus T cells. That source reports: Healthy Finnish infants undergoing corrective surgery for congenital heart defects were used as donors. Corrective heart surgery yielded resections, and these provided the thymus tissue. Biased V and J segment usage appeared in thymus and peripheral blood. Related work found strong thymic repertoire overlap between unrelated individuals.

The chain is built from TRBV2 and TRBJ2-7; D remains ambiguous. The TCR sequence derives from a girl younger than two with a congenital heart defect. The sequenced sample consisted of thymocytes. The CDR3 sequence is CASSLTYEQYF. CDR3 bases: TGTGCCAGCAGCTTAACCTACGAGCAGTACTTC.